These 16 T cell receptor beta chains came from one sample sequenced in a study of shared clonotypes between healthy human individuals. Using immunoSEQ multiplex PCR, the repertoire was profiled, and TCRdb retains in-frame clones only, with some absent. The table records some 690,000 clones, about nine tenths of them present only once. Sequenced: memory CD8+ T cells from PBMCs. Documented subset: CD45RO+ cells pooled with CCR7-negative TemRA cells. The receptors derive from a man aged 18 to 29 in good health. Some clones in this sample may be carry-over from other donors' samples.

V gene TRBV6-5 combines with J gene TRBJ1-1; 7 nucleotides align to TRBD1. The CDR3 extends over 15 amino acids. Germline lookup yields CDR1 MNHEY and CDR2 SVGAGI. Trimming cost V 6 bases and J 3 bases; bases outside gene matches: 10. This CDR3 reads CASRLFDREDTEAFF. DNA of the CDR3: TGTGCCAGCAGACTATTTGACAGGGAGGACACTGAAGCTTTCTTT.

The chain employs TRBV2 and TRBJ2-5; 9 positions agree with TRBD1. The CDR3 length is 15 residues. Trimming removed 3 bases from V and 5 bases from J; junction bases left unmatched: 7. Germline CDR1 SNHLY, CDR2 FYNNEI. CDR3 sequence reads: CASSEGQGRSETQYF. CDR3 nucleotide sequence: TGTGCCAGCAGTGAGGGACAGGGTAGGAGTGAGACCCAGTACTTC.

The chain is built from TRBV6-5 and TRBJ2-7; tentatively, D is TRBD1 (6 bases). V dropped 6 bases and J dropped 0 bases, with 15 bases sitting between them. CDR1 and CDR2 from the germline V gene are MNHEY and SVGAGI. This CDR3 contains 15 residues. CDR3 in amino acids: CASSPTRGISYEQYF. For the CDR3, the DNA is TGTGCCAGCAGCCCTACTAGGGGGATCTCCTACGAGCAGTACTTC.

This chain connects TRBV27 to TRBJ1-2; no clear D. Germline lookup yields CDR1 MNHEY and CDR2 SMNVEV (reference sequence). Trimming removed 3 bases from V and 8 bases from J, with 13 bases in between. This CDR3 has 13 amino acids. The CDR3 DNA reads as TGTGCCAGCAGTTTCGAGACAACGTTCGGCTACACCTTC. Translating gives CASSFETTFGYTF.

The gene calls are TRBV28 and TRBJ1-1; no clear D gene. Trimming took 3 bases from V and 1 from J, leaving 9 bases between them. There are 14 residues in the CDR3. Germline V lookup: CDR1 MDHEN, CDR2 SYDVKM. The CDR3 protein is CASSLVLQNTEAFF. In DNA form, the CDR3 reads TGTGCCAGCAGTTTGGTTTTACAGAACACTGAAGCTTTCTTT.

This clone was picked up a small number of times. This sample includes further DNA sequences coding for the same CDR3. The genes are TRBV7-9 and TRBJ2-1; TRBD2 matches 8 bases. Germline V gene sequence: CDR1 SEHNR, CDR2 FQNEAQ (reference sequence). CDR3 length: 15 residues. V dropped 3 bases and J dropped 4; count of bases not matched to a gene: 5. The CDR3 region has the DNA TGTGCCAGCAGCTTGGCTAGCGGGCCATACAATGAGCAGTTCTTC. It encodes CASSLASGPYNEQFF.

CDR3 loop: CASSLSAYRVSHEQYF. The DNA of the CDR3 is TGTGCCAGCAGTTTATCGGCCTACCGAGTTTCCCACGAGCAGTACTTC. The chain carries TRBV27 and TRBJ2-7; D gene uncertain. V was trimmed by 0 bases and J by 5 bases, leaving 17 bases between them. The CDR3 has 16 amino acids. Germline CDR1 MNHEY, CDR2 SMNVEV (reference sequence).

V gene TRBV13 combines with J gene TRBJ2-5; TRBD1 agrees at 7 bases. There are 16 residues in the CDR3. J lost 5 bases, V lost 3 bases, and 12 bases had no gene match. Germline loops: CDR1 PRHDT, CDR2 FYEKMQ (reference sequence). The CDR3 DNA reads TGTGCCAGCAGCTTTCGGACGACAGGGTACGACGAGACCCAGTACTTC. This encodes CASSFRTTGYDETQYF.

Points on this clone: It is likely a read error: a sequence one base away is far more abundant. The V and J genes are TRBV19 and TRBJ1-1, with a possible D match to TRBD1 (5 bases). Germline assignment: CDR1 LNHDA and CDR2 SQIVND (reference sequence). With 4 bases removed from V and 6 bases from J, the gap between germline ends came to 18 bases. This CDR3 has 15 amino acids. In DNA form, the CDR3 reads TGTGCCAGTAGTACCGCCGACCAAGGGGTATCTGAAGCTTTCTTT. Encoded protein: CASSTADQGVSEAFF. The full variable domain, in which reference TRBV19 and TRBJ1-1 provide the parts outside the CDR3, is DGGITQSPKYLFRKEGQNVTLSCEQNLNHDAMYWYRQDPGQGLRLIYYSQIVNDFQKGDIAEGYSVSREKKESFPLTVTSAQKNPTAFYLCASSTADQGVSEAFFGQGTRLTVV.

This clone was recorded only once. The chain links TRBV7-8 to TRBJ1-3; 7 nucleotides align to TRBD1. Trimming cost V 5 bases and J 7 bases; bases outside gene matches: 8. The CDR3 covers 14 residues. The germline V gene has CDR1 SGHVS and CDR2 FQNEAQ. The CDR3 here is CASSPAGGGNTIYF. CDR3 nucleotide sequence: TGTGCCAGCAGCCCCGCAGGGGGAGGGAACACCATATATTTT. Variable domain in full (rest from reference TRBV7-8 and TRBJ1-3): GAGVSQSPRYKVAKRGQDVALRCDPISGHVSLFWYQQALGQGPEFLTYFQNEAQLDKSGLPSDRFFAERPEGSVSTLKIQRTQQEDSAVYLCASSPAGGGNTIYFGEGSWLTVV.

V and J are TRBV7-3 and TRBJ2-1, with D perhaps given as TRBD1 or TRBD2 (6 bases each). Trimming took off 4 bases at V and 6 bases at J, with 13 bases between the two ends. This CDR3 has 14 amino acids. The germline CDR1 and CDR2 sequences are SGHTA and FQGTGA. In nucleotides, the CDR3 is TGTGCCAGCAGCTCCCTGGGGGGCGGCAATGAGCAGTTCTTC. It yields the protein CASSSLGGGNEQFF.

V usage is TRBV2 and J usage is TRBJ1-1; D is perhaps TRBD1 (5 bases). With 5 bases removed from V and 7 bases from J, the gap between germline ends came to 17 bases. Germline V gives CDR1 SNHLY, CDR2 FYNNEI. The CDR3 spans 14 residues. The CDR3 region has the DNA TGTGCCAGCAGTCCGGGACGCAAATCGAATGAAGCTTTCTTT. Amino acids: CASSPGRKSNEAFF.

Comment on this clone: Other DNA sequences in the sample encode the same CDR3. J is TRBJ1-5 and V is TRBV27; a weak D match, TRBD1 (5 bases). Germline V lookup: CDR1 MNHEY, CDR2 SMNVEV (reference sequence). Trimming took 4 bases from V and 1 from J, leaving 8 bases between them. There are 14 residues in the CDR3. CDR3 DNA: TGTGCCAGCAGTTCTACAGGCAGCAATCAGCCCCAGCATTTT. It is translated as CASSSTGSNQPQHF.

This chain joins TRBV15 and TRBJ2-1; no reliable D call. This CDR3 region has 13 residues. The germline V gene has CDR1 LNHNV and CDR2 YYDKDF (reference sequence). V was clipped by 2 bases and J by 8 bases, with 10 bases between them. For the CDR3, the DNA is TGTGCCACCAGCAGACCCGAAAGGTATGAGCAGTTCTTC. It translates to CATSRPERYEQFF.

The chain carries TRBV4-1 and TRBJ2-2, with TRBD2 identical over 12 bases. The CDR3 runs to 15 residues. Germline-derived CDR1 and CDR2 are MGHRA and YSYEKL. Losses at the gene ends were 4 bases for V and 6 bases for J; bases not matched to a gene: 3. This CDR3 is CASSRLAGEAGELFF. In DNA, the CDR3 is TGCGCCAGCAGCCGACTAGCGGGAGAAGCCGGGGAGCTGTTTTTT.

The chain employs TRBV6-6 and TRBJ2-3; perhaps TRBD1 as D (6 bases). CDR1 and CDR2 (germline): MNHNY, SVGAGI (reference sequence). The length of the CDR3 is 14 residues. The ends were cut back, 4 bases at V and 4 bases at J, with 12 bases in the middle. DNA for the CDR3: TGTGCCAGCAGTTTTGCCAGGGGTCCAGATACGCAGTATTTT. Its translation is CASSFARGPDTQYF.